The T cell receptor (beta chain) under discussion was sequenced for a study of memory CD4+ T cells and cytomegalovirus serostatus. The germline V gene encodes CDR1 ENHRY and CDR2 SYGVKD. This CDR3 has 17 residues. V was pared by 2 bases and J by 5 bases, with 21 bases between. Authors' analysis steps: After removing out-of-frame reads, under 2.5 million distinct TCRbeta sequences remained. Only in-frame clones appear in the TCRdb table, and some are missing; sequencing was by immunoSEQ multiplex PCR. V, J and clone size are taken as reported in that table, and D and trimming were inferred from the DNA itself. The sample comprises over 40,000 clones, about 76% of which are singletons, and roughly 0.87% rests with the top ten. Single viable CD3+CD4+CD8-CD45RO+ cells were sorted as the memory CD4+ T cells.

The receptor comes from an adult in good health and CMV-seronegative. V gene TRBV10-3 combines with J gene TRBJ1-2; D gene ambiguous. Input material: memory CD4+ T cells from blood. The DNA of the CDR3 is TGTGCCATCAGTGAGGGAGCTGTGAGTTTACTGATTTATGGCTACACCTTC. Residues: CAISEGAVSLLIYGYTF.